This T cell receptor beta chain stems from a study of T cells after yellow fever vaccination. The CDR3 runs 16 residues. V lost 4 bases to trimming and J lost 3 bases; unmatched junction nucleotides: 8. From germline, CDR1 is SGDLS and CDR2 YYNGEE. MiXCR, run by TCRdb on the 5' RACE reads, gives a single entry per CDR3 protein. This table holds about 300,000 distinct CDR3 sequences, under 9% found once. The clonotype comes from a man younger than 35 who received the YFV17D yellow fever vaccine. The chain is built from TRBV9 and TRBJ2-5, with 11 positions matching TRBD2. The sequenced sample was CD4+ T cells sorted from PBMCs, obtained 5 days after the yellow fever booster vaccination. The CDR3 spells CASSHTSGGRKETQYF. CDR3 coding DNA: TGTGCCAGCAGCCATACTAGCGGGGGCCGGAAAGAGACCCAGTACTTC.